Below, one T cell receptor (beta chain) is given with its context. This clonotype has ten or more counts. The target of this receptor is not known. Base quality data are lacking; no much larger clone is found one base away. This record comes from a study of glioma-infiltrating T cells (dated by TCRdb to between 2015 and 2016). For context, the study as a whole: The study sequenced TCR alpha- and beta-chain repertoires from glioma tissue, from non-neoplastic brain tissue and from matched peripheral blood mononuclear cells. Three low-grade glioma patients, about 8 primary glioblastoma patients, and three non-glioma patients who contributed non-neoplastic brain tissue made up the paired cohort. To measure divergence between tissue and blood T-cell populations, each tissue-infiltrating repertoire was compared with the peripheral blood repertoire of the same patient.

V is cut back by 4 bases and J by 7 bases, with 5 bases in the junction unmatched. Including the terminal cysteine and phenylalanine, the CDR3 comprises 13 residues. Solely the CDR3 DNA is kept, with 39 bases framed from the first base. Taken from the germline V gene, the CDR1 and CDR2 loops are SGHTA and FQGNSA. What the authors observed across the whole study: In non-neoplastic patients, VJ-independent divergence between tissue and blood fell below expectation, whereas in all gliomas, and especially in low-grade gliomas, the divergence rose above expectation. Tissue and blood shared very few CDR3 sequences, a result attributed to high CDR3 diversity and limited sampling. Group comparisons were based on small numbers of patients: three non-neoplastic, three low-grade glioma and roughly eight glioblastoma patients.

The iRepertoire nested amplicon-rescue multiplex PCR (arm-PCR) platform was used to amplify TCR alpha and beta CDR3 regions from RNA. The input for one-step reverse transcription and amplification was about 85-400 ng of either tissue mRNA or PBMC total RNA. Following bead purification, Illumina adapters were added through a secondary multiplex PCR, and the libraries were then gel-purified between 200 and 400 bp. Libraries carried internal 6-nucleotide barcodes used for demultiplexing. The libraries were sequenced on an Illumina MiSeq using 2x220 or 2x250 nucleotide paired-end reads. The study's processing was this. FLASH 1.2.11 was used to merge paired reads, and BWA-MEM then aligned the reads to the GRCh37 human genome before TRA and TRB reads were extracted. For V and J assignment, an IMGT-derived reference of cassette sequences and CDR3 motifs that included pseudogenes was used. Reads were translated in three frames, and productive CDR3s were defined as those with a C...FGXG motif and no stop codons. A clonotype was defined as a unique combination of a V-J cassette pair and a CDR3 amino acid sequence. Hamming distance filtering was applied to reads, with thresholds set by the sequence error rate of each sample in mapped regions. Using fastp at Q25 and MiXCR, TCRdb reprocessed the public reads and kept productive beta chains. For every CDR3 protein sequence, its rows merge into one entry that carries the most common genes and DNA. In this record, the V and J calls reflect TCRdb's handling and not the investigators' own analysis. The sample profile shows tens of thousands of distinct CDR3 sequences; roughly 40% of them were found once. In total, the top ten clones hold around two fifths of the sample.

The sample comprised glioma tissue, nonneoplastic brain tissue, or PBMCs (not recorded which). The rearrangement joined TRBV7-2 to TRBJ2-3; 7 central nucleotides agree with TRBD1. The source is a human donor with low-grade glioma or glioblastoma, undergoing nonglioma brain surgery, or in good health (not recorded which). Here the CDR3 is given as CASSSGTVYTQYF. In nucleotide form, the sequence is TGTGCCAGCAGCTCCGGGACAGTTTATACGCAGTATTTT.